This T cell receptor beta chain stems from a study of cytomegalovirus exposure and HLA in healthy donors. A remark on this clone: Its target is not known.

General study points: Many donors shared some public TCRs, even though most TCR sequences were rare.

It was with 60 Vbeta and 13 Jbeta primers that the PCR ran. This table comes from immunoSEQ multiplex PCR, and its TCRdb copy is limited to in-frame clones, with some not included. The top ten clones hold approximately 1.5% of a sample with some 180,000 clones, about 10% of them seen once. Germline V gives CDR1 MNHNS, CDR2 SASEGT. The CDR3 sequence is 14 residues long. Trimming pared 6 bases from V and 9 bases from J, leaving 15 bases between. The source is a woman in her 30s in good health and CMV-seropositive. V usage is TRBV6-1 and J usage is TRBJ1-6; TRBD1 might be the D (6 bases). What was sequenced was PBMCs. The CDR3 here is CASSLQGRGSPLHF. In DNA form, the CDR3 reads TGTGCCAGCAGCTTACAGGGACGGGGTTCACCCCTCCACTTT.